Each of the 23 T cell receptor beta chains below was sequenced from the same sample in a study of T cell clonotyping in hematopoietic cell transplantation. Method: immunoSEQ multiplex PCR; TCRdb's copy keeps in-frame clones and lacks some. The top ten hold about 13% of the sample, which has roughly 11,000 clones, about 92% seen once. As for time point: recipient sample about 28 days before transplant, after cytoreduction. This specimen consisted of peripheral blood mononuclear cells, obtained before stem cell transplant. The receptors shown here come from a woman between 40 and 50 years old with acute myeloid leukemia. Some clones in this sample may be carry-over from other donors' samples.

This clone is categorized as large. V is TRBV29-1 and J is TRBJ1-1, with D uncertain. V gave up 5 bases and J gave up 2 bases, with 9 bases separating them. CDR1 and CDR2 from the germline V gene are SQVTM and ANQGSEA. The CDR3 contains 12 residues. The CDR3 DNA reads TGCAGCGTTAAGGACCTTAACACTGAAGCTTTCTTT. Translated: CSVKDLNTEAFF.

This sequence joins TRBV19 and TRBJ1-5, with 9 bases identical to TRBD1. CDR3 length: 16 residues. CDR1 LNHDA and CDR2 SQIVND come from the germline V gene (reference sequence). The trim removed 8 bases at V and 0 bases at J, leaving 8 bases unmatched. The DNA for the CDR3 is TGTGCCAGTGAACAGGGGGCGGGTTATAGCAATCAGCCCCAGCATTTT. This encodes CASEQGAGYSNQPQHF.

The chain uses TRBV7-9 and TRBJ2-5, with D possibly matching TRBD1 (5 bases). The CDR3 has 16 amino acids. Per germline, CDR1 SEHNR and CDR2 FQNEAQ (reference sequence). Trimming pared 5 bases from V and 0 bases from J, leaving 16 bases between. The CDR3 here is CASSGVGFRDQETQYF. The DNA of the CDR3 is TGTGCCAGCAGCGGGGTAGGGTTCAGGGACCAAGAGACCCAGTACTTC.

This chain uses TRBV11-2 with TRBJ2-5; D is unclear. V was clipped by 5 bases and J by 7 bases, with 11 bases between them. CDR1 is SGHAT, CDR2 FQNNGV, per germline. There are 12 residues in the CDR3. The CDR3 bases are TGTGCCAGCAGCCCGTCGGGTGTGACCCAGTACTTC. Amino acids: CASSPSGVTQYF.

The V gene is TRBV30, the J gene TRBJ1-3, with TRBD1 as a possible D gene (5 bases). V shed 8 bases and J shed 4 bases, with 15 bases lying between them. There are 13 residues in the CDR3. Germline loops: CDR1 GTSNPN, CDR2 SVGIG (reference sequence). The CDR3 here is CAGTTSGGNTIYF. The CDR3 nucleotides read TGTGCCGGGACGACGTCGGGGGGAAACACCATATATTTT.

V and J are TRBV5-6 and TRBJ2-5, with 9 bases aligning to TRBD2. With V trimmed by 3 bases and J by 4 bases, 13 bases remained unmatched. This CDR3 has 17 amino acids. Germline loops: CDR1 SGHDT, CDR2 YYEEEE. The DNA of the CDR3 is TGTGCCAGCAGCTACTTTCCGGGACTAGCTACCGCAGAGACCCAGTACTTC. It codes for CASSYFPGLATAETQYF.

The CDR3 spells CSVHLPGQGTKNIQYF. The CDR3 bases are TGCAGCGTGCACCTCCCGGGACAGGGGACCAAAAACATTCAGTACTTC. V and J are TRBV29-1 and TRBJ2-4; 10 bases agree with TRBD1. Germline CDR1 is SQVTM and CDR2 is ANQGSEA. This CDR3 region has 16 residues. V dropped 6 bases and J dropped 2; count of bases not matched to a gene: 10.

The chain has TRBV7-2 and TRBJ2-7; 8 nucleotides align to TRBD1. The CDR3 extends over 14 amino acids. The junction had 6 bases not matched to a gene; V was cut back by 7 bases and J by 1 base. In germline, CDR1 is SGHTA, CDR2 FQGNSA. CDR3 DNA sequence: TGTGCCAGCACAGGACAGGGCTTATCCTACGAGCAGTACTTC. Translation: CASTGQGLSYEQYF. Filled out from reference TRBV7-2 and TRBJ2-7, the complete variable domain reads GAGVSQSPSNKVTEKGKDVELRCDPISGHTALYWYRQSLGQGLEFLIYFQGNSAPDKSGLPSDRFSAERTGGSVSTLTIQRTQQEDSAVYLCASTGQGLSYEQYFGPGTRLTVT.

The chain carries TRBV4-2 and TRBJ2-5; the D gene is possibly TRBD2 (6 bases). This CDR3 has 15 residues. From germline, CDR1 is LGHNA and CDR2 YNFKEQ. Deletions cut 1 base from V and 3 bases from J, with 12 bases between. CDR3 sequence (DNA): TGTGCCAGCAGCCAAGGGTCCCCGGGGGAAGAGACCCAGTACTTC. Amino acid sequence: CASSQGSPGEETQYF.

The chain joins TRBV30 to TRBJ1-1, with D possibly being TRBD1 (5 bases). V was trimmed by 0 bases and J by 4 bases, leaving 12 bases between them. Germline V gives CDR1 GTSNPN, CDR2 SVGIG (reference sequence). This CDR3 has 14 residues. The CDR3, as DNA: TGTGCCTGGAGTGTACTGGGGCTCGGCACTGAAGCTTTCTTT. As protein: CAWSVLGLGTEAFF.

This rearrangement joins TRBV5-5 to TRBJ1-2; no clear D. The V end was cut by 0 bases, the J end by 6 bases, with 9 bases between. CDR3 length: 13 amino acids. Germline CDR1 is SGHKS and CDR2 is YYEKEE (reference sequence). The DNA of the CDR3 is TGTGCCAGCAGCTTGGTGGCAGTGGATGGCTACACCTTC. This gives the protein CASSLVAVDGYTF.

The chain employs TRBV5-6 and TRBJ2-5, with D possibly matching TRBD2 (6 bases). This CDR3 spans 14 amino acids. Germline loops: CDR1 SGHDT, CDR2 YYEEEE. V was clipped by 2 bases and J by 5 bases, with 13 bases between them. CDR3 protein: CASSFPGLGETQYF. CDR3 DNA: TGTGCCAGCAGCTTTCCGGGACTTGGGGAGACCCAGTACTTC.

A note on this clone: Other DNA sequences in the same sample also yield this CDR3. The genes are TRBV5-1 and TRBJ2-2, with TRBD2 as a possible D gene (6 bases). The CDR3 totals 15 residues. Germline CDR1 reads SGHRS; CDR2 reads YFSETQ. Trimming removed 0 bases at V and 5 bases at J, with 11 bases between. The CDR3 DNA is TGCGCCAGCAGCTTGGTAGGCGGGGTGACCGGGGAGCTGTTTTTT. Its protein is CASSLVGGVTGELFF.

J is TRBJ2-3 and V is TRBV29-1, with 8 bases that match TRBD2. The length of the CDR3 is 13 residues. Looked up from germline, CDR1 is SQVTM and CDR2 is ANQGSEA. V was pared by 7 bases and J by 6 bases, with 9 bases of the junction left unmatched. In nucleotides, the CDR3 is TGCAGCGATACCGGGACTAGAGGCGATACGCAGTATTTT. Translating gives CSDTGTRGDTQYF.

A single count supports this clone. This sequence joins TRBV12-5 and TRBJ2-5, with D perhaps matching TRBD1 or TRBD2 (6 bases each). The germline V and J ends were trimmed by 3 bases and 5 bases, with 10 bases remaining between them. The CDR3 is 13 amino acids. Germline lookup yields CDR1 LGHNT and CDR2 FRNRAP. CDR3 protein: CASGFPGAETQYF. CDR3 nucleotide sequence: TGTGCTAGTGGTTTTCCGGGGGCTGAGACCCAGTACTTC.

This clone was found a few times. CDR3 coding DNA: TGTGCCAGCAGTGAATTTGGACTAGCGGGAGGAGTTTCCTACGAGCAGTACTTC. Its protein is CASSEFGLAGGVSYEQYF. The chain has TRBV2 and TRBJ2-7; TRBD2 matches at 14 bases. The V segment lost 2 bases and the J segment 1 base; nucleotides outside the gene matches: 7. Per germline, CDR1 SNHLY and CDR2 FYNNEI. The CDR3 length is 18 residues.

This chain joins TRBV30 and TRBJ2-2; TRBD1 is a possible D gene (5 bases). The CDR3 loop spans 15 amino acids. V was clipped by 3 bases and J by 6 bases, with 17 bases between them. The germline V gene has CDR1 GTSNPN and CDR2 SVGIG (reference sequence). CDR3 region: CAWSGIRGTPGELFF. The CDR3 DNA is TGTGCCTGGAGCGGTATTAGGGGCACGCCCGGGGAGCTGTTTTTT.

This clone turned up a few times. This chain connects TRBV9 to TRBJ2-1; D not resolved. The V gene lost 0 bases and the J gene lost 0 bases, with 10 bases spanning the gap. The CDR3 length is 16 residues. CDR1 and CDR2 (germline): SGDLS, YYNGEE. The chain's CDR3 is CASSVGGYTSYNEQFF. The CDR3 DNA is TGTGCCAGCAGCGTAGGCGGCTACACCTCCTACAATGAGCAGTTCTTC.

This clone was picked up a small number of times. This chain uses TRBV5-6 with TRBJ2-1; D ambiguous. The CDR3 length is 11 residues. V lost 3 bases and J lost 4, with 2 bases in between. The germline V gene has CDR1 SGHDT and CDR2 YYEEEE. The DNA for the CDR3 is TGTGCCAGCAGCTCGTACAATGAGCAGTTCTTC. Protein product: CASSSYNEQFF.

In DNA form, the CDR3 reads TGTGCCAGCAAGCGGGAGGGCCTTTCGCGGGAGCAGTTCTTC. Its protein is CASKREGLSREQFF. The chain uses TRBV7-6 and TRBJ2-1; 10 positions agree with TRBD2. V was pared by 7 bases and J by 10 bases, with 10 bases of the junction left unmatched. Germline CDR1 SGHVS, CDR2 FNYEAQ. The CDR3 is 14 amino acids.

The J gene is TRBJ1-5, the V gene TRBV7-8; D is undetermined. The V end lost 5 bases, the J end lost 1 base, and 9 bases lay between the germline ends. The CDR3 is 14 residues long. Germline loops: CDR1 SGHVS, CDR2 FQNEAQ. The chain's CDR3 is CASSRAVSNQPQHF. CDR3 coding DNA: TGTGCCAGCAGCCGGGCCGTAAGCAATCAGCCCCAGCATTTT.

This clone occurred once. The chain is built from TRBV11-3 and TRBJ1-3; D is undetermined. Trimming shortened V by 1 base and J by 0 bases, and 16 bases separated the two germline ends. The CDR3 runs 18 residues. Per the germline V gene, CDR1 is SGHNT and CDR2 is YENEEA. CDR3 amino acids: CASSLASFTLSSGNTIYF. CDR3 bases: TGTGCCAGCAGCTTAGCGTCTTTTACCCTCTCCTCTGGAAACACCATATATTTT. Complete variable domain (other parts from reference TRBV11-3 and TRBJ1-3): EAGVVQSPRYKIIEKKQPVAFWCNPISGHNTLYWYLQNLGQGPELLIRYENEEAVDDSQLPKDRFSAERLKGVDSTLKIQPAELGDSAVYLCASSLASFTLSSGNTIYFGEGSWLTVV.

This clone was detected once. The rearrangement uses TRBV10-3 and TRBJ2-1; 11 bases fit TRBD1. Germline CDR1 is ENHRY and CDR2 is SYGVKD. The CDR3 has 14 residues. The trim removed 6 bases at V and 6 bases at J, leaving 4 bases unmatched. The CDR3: CAISPGQGGNEQFF. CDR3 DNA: TGTGCCATCAGCCCGGGACAGGGGGGCAATGAGCAGTTCTTC.